Following are 30 T cell receptor beta chains from one sample sequenced in a study of regulatory T cells in long-lasting Graves disease. Libraries of TCR beta came from iRepertoire HTBI primers plus Arm-PCR of CDR3 regions. TCRdb called the multiplex PCR reads again in MiXCR, with one record for every CDR3 protein. The sample holds fewer than 500,000 distinct CDR3 sequences; about 16% are singletons and the top ten take less than 15%. Noted time point: newly diagnosed GD, antithyroid drugs for less than 3 months. PBMC-extracted RNA yielded the TCR library. This same sample was also part of a study on T cells in Graves' hyperthyroidism and ophthalmopathy.

Sample: peripheral blood mononuclear cells (PBMCs), taken at new diagnosis, from a patient treated with antithyroid drugs. These receptors all come from a middle-aged man with Graves disease.

This clonotype was recorded many times. The V gene is TRBV11-2, the J gene TRBJ2-7; weak D call: TRBD1 (6 bases). This CDR3 contains 14 residues. V was pared by 0 bases and J by 4 bases, with 10 bases between. The germline gives CDR1 SGHAT, CDR2 FQNNGV. The CDR3 reads CASSLDWDTYEQYF. The CDR3 DNA is TGTGCCAGCAGCTTAGATTGGGACACATACGAGCAGTACTTC.

This clonotype showed up many times. The chain recombines TRBV20-1 with TRBJ2-5; weak D call: TRBD1 (6 bases). This CDR3 spans 11 amino acids. Germline V gene sequence: CDR1 DFQATT, CDR2 SNEGSKA (reference sequence). With 4 bases removed from V and 9 bases from J, the gap between germline ends came to 12 bases. CDR3: CSAKRGFAQYF. The CDR3 nucleotides read TGCAGTGCTAAAAGGGGGTTCGCCCAGTACTTC.

The chain carries TRBV20-1 and TRBJ1-1; maybe TRBD1 (5 bases). CDR1 DFQATT and CDR2 SNEGSKA come from the germline V gene (reference sequence). CDR3 length: 12 residues. V was pared by 6 bases and J by 5 bases, with 13 bases between. CDR3 nucleotide sequence: TGCAGTGCCTCGAGGGGAGAGACTGAAGCTTTCTTT. It codes for CSASRGETEAFF.

In its sample, this clonotype was seen many times. V is TRBV5-1 and J is TRBJ2-7; 8 bases line up with TRBD2. Germline lookup yields CDR1 SGHRS and CDR2 YFSETQ. This CDR3 is built from 15 residues. V lost 1 base to trimming and J lost 3 bases; unmatched junction nucleotides: 6. CDR3 amino acids: CASSLSSGSIYEQYF. The CDR3, as DNA: TGCGCCAGCAGCTTGTCAAGCGGGAGTATCTACGAGCAGTACTTC.

This clonotype came up many times. The chain couples TRBV18 to TRBJ2-1; TRBD1 matches 9 bases. The CDR3 consists of 15 residues. Germline trimming cut 1 base from V and 7 bases from J; bases unmatched to any gene: 5. Germline assignment: CDR1 KGHSH and CDR2 LQKENI. This CDR3 reads CASSPLDRGGNEQFF. DNA of the CDR3: TGTGCCAGCTCACCACTGGACAGGGGTGGAAATGAGCAGTTCTTC.

This clonotype was seen ten or more times. The chain carries TRBV27 and TRBJ2-5; D remains unclear. This CDR3 is 11 amino acids long. Germline loops: CDR1 MNHEY, CDR2 SMNVEV (reference sequence). V dropped 3 bases and J dropped 7 bases, with 6 bases sitting between them. The chain's CDR3 is CASSFGLTQYF. The CDR3 DNA follows: TGTGCCAGCAGTTTTGGGTTGACCCAGTACTTC.

Only a few counts were recorded for this clonotype. The chain couples TRBV6-2 or TRBV6-3 to TRBJ2-1; D call uncertain. The J call is uncertain, as TRBJ2-5 better fits the DNA end. CDR1 and CDR2 (germline): MNHEY, SVGEGT. The CDR3 has 13 amino acids. Here the CDR3 DNA reads TGTGCCAGCAGTTATTCCTTGAGGTCGACCCAGTACTTC. Its protein product is CASSYSLRSTQYF.

This clonotype was seen ten or more times. The chain carries TRBV28 and TRBJ2-1; TRBD2 agrees at 8 bases. Germline CDR1 MDHEN, CDR2 SYDVKM. CDR3 length: 15 residues. J lost 5 bases, V lost 7 bases, and 10 bases had no gene match. As DNA, the CDR3 is TGTGCCAGCATCTTGAGCGGGGGACCGAACAATGAGCAGTTCTTC. Translating gives CASILSGGPNNEQFF. Filled out from reference TRBV28 and TRBJ2-1, the complete variable domain reads DVKVTQSSRYLVKRTGEKVFLECVQDMDHENMFWYRQDPGLGLRLIYFSYDVKMKEKGDIPEGYSVSREKKERFSLILESASTNQTSMYLCASILSGGPNNEQFFGPGTRLTVL.

This clonotype was counted at least ten times. The V and J genes are TRBV7-9 and TRBJ2-2; TRBD2 might be the D (5 bases). V was trimmed by 5 bases and J by 2 bases, leaving 15 bases between them. CDR1 is SEHNR and CDR2 is FQNEAQ in the germline V gene (reference sequence). There are 16 residues in the CDR3. The CDR3 sequence is CASSPLGGFNTGELFF. Here the CDR3 DNA reads TGTGCCAGCAGCCCCCTGGGCGGGTTCAACACCGGGGAGCTGTTTTTT.

Ten or more counts support this clonotype. This chain joins TRBV24-1 and TRBJ2-7; D is possibly TRBD1 (6 bases). With 3 bases removed from V and 0 bases from J, the gap between germline ends came to 14 bases. Germline loops: CDR1 KGHDR, CDR2 SFDVKD. This CDR3 is 16 amino acids long. The CDR3 nucleotides read TGTGCCACCAGTGATACCGGGACAACTAACTCCTACGAGCAGTACTTC. Its translation: CATSDTGTTNSYEQYF.

Many counts were recorded for this clonotype. This chain links TRBV6-1 with TRBJ1-1; D perhaps matches TRBD1 (5 bases). CDR3 size: 13 residues. The germline V gene has CDR1 MNHNS and CDR2 SASEGT. The V and J ends lost 0 bases and 5 bases respectively, with 7 bases between them. CDR3 loop: CASSEARGTEAFF. CDR3 bases: TGTGCCAGCAGTGAAGCGCGGGGGACTGAAGCTTTCTTT.

This clonotype was seen repeatedly, ten times or more. The chain carries TRBV7-9 and TRBJ2-7; 7 positions match TRBD2. The germline V gene encodes CDR1 SEHNR and CDR2 FQNEAQ (reference sequence). This CDR3 contains 13 residues. V shed 5 bases and J 3 bases; nucleotides not matched to a gene: 4. The CDR3 loop reads CASSSGAYYEQYF. The CDR3, as DNA: TGTGCCAGCAGCAGCGGGGCCTACTACGAGCAGTACTTC.

The chain recombines TRBV18 with TRBJ1-1; D not resolved. Trimming left V 3 bases short and J 5 bases short, with 13 bases between. The CDR3 covers 14 residues. Germline V gene sequence: CDR1 KGHSH, CDR2 LQKENI. The CDR3 spells CASSPRPERTEAFF. DNA of the CDR3: TGTGCCAGCTCACCGAGACCAGAAAGGACTGAAGCTTTCTTT.

Many counts were recorded for this clonotype. The V call is TRBV20-1, the J call TRBJ2-7; 9 bases are shared with TRBD2. CDR1 is DFQATT and CDR2 is SNEGSKA in the germline V gene (reference sequence). The CDR3 sequence is 12 residues long. Trimming at V came to 6 bases and at J to 3 bases, leaving 3 bases not matched to a gene. CDR3 sequence: CSATTSGYEQYF. CDR3 nucleotides: TGCAGTGCGACGACTAGCGGCTACGAGCAGTACTTC.

This clonotype was picked up many times. The genes are TRBV3-1 and TRBJ2-1, with unresolved D. V was trimmed by 1 base and J by 9 bases, leaving 7 bases between them. This CDR3 contains 12 residues. Germline assignment: CDR1 LGHDT and CDR2 YNNKEL (reference sequence). CDR3 nucleotides: TGTGCCAGCAGCCAAGGGGGTGGTGAGCAGTTCTTC. Translating gives CASSQGGGEQFF.

This clonotype was counted between two and nine times. This chain joins TRBV6-5 and TRBJ2-7, with TRBD2 identical over 8 bases. The germline V gene has CDR1 MNHEY and CDR2 SVGAGI. The CDR3 is made up of 14 amino acids. After removal of 2 bases from V and 3 bases from J, the junction contained 3 bases not matched to a gene. The CDR3, as DNA: TGTGCCAGCAGTTACCAGCGGGAGATCTACGAGCAGTACTTC. Translated, it gives CASSYQREIYEQYF.

This clonotype was counted many times. The rearrangement joins TRBV7-9 to TRBJ2-1, with 12 bases aligning to TRBD1. Germline-derived CDR1 and CDR2 are SEHNR and FQNEAQ (reference sequence). This CDR3 has 18 amino acids. With 2 bases clipped from V and 7 bases from J, the junction kept 12 bases outside the gene matches. CDR3 in DNA: TGTGCCAGCAGCTTAAGGTCCGTTCCGGGACAGGGGGCGAATGAGCAGTTCTTC. It codes for CASSLRSVPGQGANEQFF. Together with reference TRBV7-9 and TRBJ2-1, the CDR3 gives the full variable domain: DTGVSQNPRHKITKRGQNVTFRCDPISEHNRLYWYRQTLGQGPEFLTYFQNEAQLEKSRLLSDRFSAERPKGSFSTLEIQRTEQGDSAMYLCASSLRSVPGQGANEQFFGPGTRLTVL.

The table lists this clonotype with many counts. The chain has TRBV18 and TRBJ2-7; 7 bases map to TRBD1. With 2 bases clipped from V and 0 bases from J, the junction kept 7 bases outside the gene matches. The V gene's germline CDR1 is KGHSH and CDR2 LQKENI. This CDR3 has 16 amino acids. This CDR3 is CASSPSTGDTSYEQYF. DNA for the CDR3: TGTGCCAGCTCACCATCAACAGGGGACACCTCCTACGAGCAGTACTTC. Together with reference TRBV18 and TRBJ2-7, the CDR3 gives the full variable domain: NAGVMQNPRHLVRRRGQEARLRCSPMKGHSHVYWYRQLPEEGLKFMVYLQKENIIDESGMPKERFSAEFPKEGPSILRIQQVVRGDSAAYFCASSPSTGDTSYEQYFGPGTRLTVT.

This clonotype was seen a few times. The rearrangement links TRBV12-3 or TRBV12-4 to TRBJ2-1; D may correspond to TRBD1 or TRBD2 (5 bases each). V was pared by 6 bases and J by 9 bases, with 15 bases between. The CDR3 covers 13 residues. CDR3: CASSPGTDPEQFF. CDR3 nucleotide sequence: TGTGCCAGCAGCCCTGGGACCGACCCTGAGCAGTTCTTC.

The chain is built from TRBV5-4 and TRBJ2-1, with 9 bases matching TRBD2. The J segment lost 5 bases and the V segment lost 3 bases, leaving 6 bases of the junction unmatched. Germline CDR1 is SGHNT and CDR2 is YYREEE (reference sequence). CDR3 length: 15 residues. The CDR3 loop reads CASSSRTSVHNEQFF. DNA of the CDR3: TGTGCCAGCAGCTCCAGGACTAGCGTTCACAATGAGCAGTTCTTC.

This clonotype was observed a handful of times. This rearrangement joins TRBV20-1 to TRBJ2-1; 11 bases fit TRBD2. This CDR3 comprises 19 residues. CDR1 and CDR2 (germline): DFQATT, SNEGSKA (reference sequence). The trim removed 6 bases at V and 6 bases at J, leaving 22 bases unmatched. The CDR3 DNA reads TGCAGTGCCCGTGTCCCGGGACTAGCGGTAGGAGCGACGGTCAATGAGCAGTTCTTC. Translated, it gives CSARVPGLAVGATVNEQFF.

The chain couples TRBV20-1 to TRBJ2-3, with 7 bases that match TRBD2. The CDR3 sequence is 13 residues long. Germline CDR1 is DFQATT and CDR2 is SNEGSKA (reference sequence). With V trimmed by 6 bases and J by 5 bases, 8 bases remained unmatched. The CDR3 nucleotides are TGCAGTGCCCCGAAGGGCGGGGGAGATACGCAGTATTTT. Its translation: CSAPKGGGDTQYF.

This clonotype was counted ten times or more. The chain carries TRBV29-1 and TRBJ2-3; TRBD2 matches 13 bases. The ends lost 5 bases at V and 5 bases at J; junction bases unmatched: 4. The CDR3 runs to 14 residues. CDR1 and CDR2 from the germline V gene are SQVTM and ANQGSEA. CDR3 DNA: TGCAGCGTTACTAGCGGGAGGGCCAGAGATACGCAGTATTTT. Protein: CSVTSGRARDTQYF.

This chain connects TRBV3-1 to TRBJ2-1; 9 positions agree with TRBD1. Germline V CDR1 and CDR2: LGHDT, YNNKEL (reference sequence). The CDR3 sequence is 16 residues long. The junction had 8 bases not matched to a gene; V was cut back by 2 bases and J by 6 bases. The chain's CDR3 is CASSQPDRGTGNEQFF. DNA for the CDR3: TGTGCCAGCAGCCAACCGGACAGGGGAACCGGCAATGAGCAGTTCTTC.

This clonotype was counted ten times or more. V is TRBV7-9 and J is TRBJ2-7; D perhaps matches TRBD1 (5 bases). This CDR3 is 12 amino acids long. Trimming removed 2 bases at V and 6 bases at J, with 8 bases between. Germline lookup yields CDR1 SEHNR and CDR2 FQNEAQ (reference sequence). CDR3 DNA: TGTGCCAGCAGCTTATTAGGGGCCGAGCAGTACTTC. This sequence encodes CASSLLGAEQYF.

Comment on this clonotype: A much larger clone lies a single base off, so this may be a read error. The V call is TRBV6-5, the J call TRBJ2-7; no firm D call. Trimming left V 3 bases short and J 1 base short, with 13 bases between. Germline V CDR1 and CDR2: MNHEY, SVGAGI. This CDR3 region has 15 residues. The CDR3, as DNA: TGTGCCAGCAGTTATCAGATTAGTAGGTCCTACGAGCAGTACTTC. Translation gives CASSYQISRSYEQYF.

As to this clonotype: A read error may account for a junction end that differs from germline. This chain uses TRBV12-5 with TRBJ2-7; D unresolved. The CDR3 consists of 12 residues. Germline V gene sequence: CDR1 LGHNT, CDR2 FRNRAP. The DNA of the CDR3 is TGTGCTAGTGGGCCAGAACCCTACGAGCGGTACTTC. This sequence encodes CASGPEPYERYF.

This clonotype has a count of ten or more. The chain couples TRBV6-1 to TRBJ2-5, with D perhaps TRBD1 (7 bases). Germline CDR1 MNHNS, CDR2 SASEGT. The CDR3 totals 12 residues. V dropped 8 bases and J dropped 4 bases, with 11 bases sitting between them. The CDR3 reads CASGRGAETQYF. In DNA, the CDR3 is TGTGCCAGCGGCAGGGGGGCAGAGACCCAGTACTTC.

This clonotype was counted ten times or more. The chain joins TRBV2 to TRBJ2-1, with D possibly being TRBD1 (6 bases). This CDR3 comprises 15 residues. Germline loops: CDR1 SNHLY, CDR2 FYNNEI. V was cut by 4 bases and J by 13 bases, with 23 bases left in between. The CDR3: CASSVSPGADTLQFF. The CDR3 DNA is TGTGCCAGCAGTGTTTCCCCAGGGGCCGACACTCTCCAGTTCTTC.

This clonotype was seen ten or more times. J is TRBJ2-7 and V is TRBV6-5, with 16 nucleotides matching TRBD2. The CDR3 contains 20 residues. The J segment lost 4 bases and the V segment lost 2 bases, leaving 14 bases of the junction unmatched. CDR1 and CDR2 from the germline V gene are MNHEY and SVGAGI. Here the CDR3 DNA reads TGTGCCAGCAGTTACCTAACCCCTGGGACTAGCGGGAGGGCCACTTACGAGCAGTACTTC. Residues: CASSYLTPGTSGRATYEQYF.